This T cell receptor beta chain was profiled in a study of vaccination and CD4 T cells after COVID-19. Study at large: Stimulation of the cells used overlapping spike peptide pools from SARS-CoV-2 and from the common cold coronaviruses HCoV-NL63, HCoV-OC43 and HCoV-229E.

Germline assignment: CDR1 SEHNR and CDR2 FQNEAQ (reference sequence). V gave up 4 bases and J gave up 0 bases, with 16 bases separating them. The length of the CDR3 is 17 residues. Relative to its sample, this clonotype is medium-sized (0.01 to 0.1%). Antigen: not known. Noted treatment: roughly 10-day PBMC culture with coronavirus spike peptide pools or control peptides (ViraFEST assay). Before the COVID-19 pandemic (2011-2018), CD4+ T cells were obtained from the unexposed donor. Cultured CD4+ T-cell DNA underwent Oncomine TCR Beta short-read sequencing. Once CD4+ T cells had been cultured, genomic DNA was extracted from them. Using its own MiXCR run on the PCR reads, TCRdb lists one record per CDR3 protein. The sample carries 9,500 to 14,000 distinct CDR3 sequences, 37% recorded once.

This rearrangement joins TRBV7-9 to TRBJ1-3; a weak D match, TRBD1 (6 bases). The clonotype comes from a human donor in good health. The sample comprised CD4+ T cells from blood, cultured in vitro. The CDR3 DNA reads TGTGCCAGCAGCTGGCCTCGGGGGGCTGCCTCTGGAAACACCATATATTTT. Translating it yields CASSWPRGAASGNTIYF.